These 30 T cell receptor beta chains were all obtained from the same sample, sequenced in a study of technical replicates of blood from a handful of donors (dated by TCRdb to between 2016 and 2019). Library preparation was by the immunoSEQ multiplex PCR assay. Entries here come from immuneACCESS through TCRdb and include only in-frame sequences with V and J called. Some clones fail to appear in such tables; in the studies checked, an unresolved V gene covers under half of the shortfall, and the cause of the remainder is unknown. The sample table holds over 80,000 clones, of which roughly 96% were seen once. The ten largest clones capture approximately 0.38% of the sample. The sequenced material came from T cells isolated from PBMCs. All receptors derive from a human donor in good health.

The chain uses TRBV28 and TRBJ1-2, with 8 bases identical to TRBD1. With 1 base clipped from V and 7 bases from J, the junction kept 11 bases outside the gene matches. CDR3 length equals 16 residues. CDR1 and CDR2 (germline): MDHEN, SYDVKM. The CDR3 sequence is CASSLSRPPGGGGYTF. The CDR3 nucleotides read TGTGCCAGCAGTTTATCACGCCCCCCAGGGGGCGGTGGCTACACCTTC.

The rearrangement uses TRBV11-3 and TRBJ1-5; perhaps TRBD1 as D (5 bases). Germline assignment: CDR1 SGHNT and CDR2 YENEEA. V lost 11 bases and J 9 bases, leaving 29 bases between the germline ends. CDR3 length: 16 residues. CDR3 coding DNA: TGTGCCTATATGAGGCCCAGGGACCGGTGGGGGGTGCCCCAGCATTTT. Protein product: CAYMRPRDRWGVPQHF.

V gene TRBV10-3 combines with J gene TRBJ2-3, with 9 bases matching TRBD1. This CDR3 region has 14 residues. Trimming removed 6 bases from V and 2 bases from J; junction bases left unmatched: 3. Germline loops: CDR1 ENHRY, CDR2 SYGVKD. CDR3 sequence: CAIRGTGNTDTQYF. CDR3 nucleotide sequence: TGTGCCATCAGGGGGACAGGGAACACAGATACGCAGTATTTT.

The chain carries TRBV4-1 and TRBJ1-4, with D unresolved. This CDR3 has 15 residues. Looked up from germline, CDR1 is MGHRA and CDR2 is YSYEKL. The V and J ends lost 0 bases and 8 bases respectively, with 13 bases between them. In DNA form, the CDR3 reads TGCGCCAGCAGCCAAGAAGGGAGGATGTGGGAAAAACTGTTTTTT. Translated, it gives CASSQEGRMWEKLFF.

The rearrangement links TRBV19 to TRBJ2-7, with 8 nucleotides matching TRBD1. V dropped 9 bases and J dropped 1; count of bases not matched to a gene: 5. The CDR3 totals 13 residues. From germline, CDR1 is LNHDA and CDR2 SQIVND (reference sequence). CDR3 bases: TGTGCCAGCCAAGGACAGGGTTCCTACGAGCAGTACTTC. Amino acids: CASQGQGSYEQYF.

V is TRBV28 and J is TRBJ2-1; the match to TRBD2 covers 8 bases. The CDR3 spans 16 residues. V trimming: 4 bases; J trimming: 7 bases; junction bases outside the gene matches: 12. Germline V lookup: CDR1 MDHEN, CDR2 SYDVKM. DNA for the CDR3: TGTGCCAGCAGTTCTCCGGGAGGGAGAAAGGGAAATGAGCAGTTCTTC. Translating gives CASSSPGGRKGNEQFF.

This clone was seen once. The chain links TRBV15 to TRBJ2-7, with 9 bases identical to TRBD2. This CDR3 is built from 17 residues. In germline, CDR1 is LNHNV, CDR2 YYDKDF (reference sequence). The V gene end was trimmed by 0 bases and the J gene end by 5 bases; junction bases not matched to a gene: 11. The CDR3 sequence: CATSRDLGGRAAHEQYF. CDR3 nucleotide sequence: TGTGCCACCAGCAGAGATCTAGGCGGGAGGGCCGCCCACGAGCAGTACTTC. Full variable domain (remainder filled in from reference TRBV15 and TRBJ2-7): DAMVIQNPRYQVTQFGKPVTLSCSQTLNHNVMYWYQQKSSQAPKLLFHYYDKDFNNEADTPDNFQSRRPNTSFCFLDIRSPGLGDTAMYLCATSRDLGGRAAHEQYFGPGTRLTVT.

The V and J genes are TRBV7-9 and TRBJ2-1, with D possibly matching TRBD1 (5 bases). With 7 bases removed from V and 4 bases from J, the gap between germline ends came to 11 bases. Per germline, CDR1 SEHNR and CDR2 FQNEAQ (reference sequence). The CDR3 consists of 13 residues. The CDR3 loop reads CASTLGVYNEQFF. The CDR3 DNA reads TGTGCCAGCACCCTAGGGGTTTACAATGAGCAGTTCTTC.

The chain combines TRBV7-6 with TRBJ2-1, with 7 bases aligning to TRBD2. Germline V lookup: CDR1 SGHVS, CDR2 FNYEAQ. The CDR3 covers 14 residues. V gave up 0 bases and J gave up 8 bases; unmatched junction bases: 4. The CDR3: CASSLAGGLDEQFF. For the CDR3, the DNA is TGTGCCAGCAGCTTAGCGGGAGGGCTAGATGAGCAGTTCTTC.

The rearrangement links TRBV9 to TRBJ2-5, with 9 bases identical to TRBD2. Germline V CDR1 and CDR2: SGDLS, YYNGEE. The CDR3 is made up of 15 amino acids. With 4 bases clipped from V and 4 bases from J, the junction kept 8 bases outside the gene matches. The CDR3 loop reads CASSPLAGGVETQYF. CDR3 DNA: TGTGCCAGCAGCCCCCTGGCGGGAGGGGTAGAGACCCAGTACTTC.

The chain has TRBV27 and TRBJ2-1; 11 bases fit TRBD2. Unmatched junction bases numbered 4, after V lost 6 bases and J lost 0 bases. This CDR3 spans 16 amino acids. The germline V gene has CDR1 MNHEY and CDR2 SMNVEV (reference sequence). This chain's CDR3 is CASSYTSGGSYNEQFF. CDR3 sequence (DNA): TGTGCCAGCAGCTATACTAGCGGGGGCTCCTACAATGAGCAGTTCTTC.

The chain is built from TRBV21-1 and TRBJ2-3; TRBD2, as called in the table, went unchecked against the DNA. TRBV21-1 corresponds to a pseudogene. The length of the CDR3 is 16 residues. The CDR3 DNA sequence: TGTGCCAGCAGCAAAAAGCACTGCCTTCACACAGATACGCAGTATTTT. This sequence encodes CASSKKHCLHTDTQYF.

This sequence joins TRBV6-4 and TRBJ2-5; 13 bases map to TRBD2. Germline V lookup: CDR1 MRHNA, CDR2 SNTAGT. V was pared by 8 bases and J by 4 bases, with 7 bases of the junction left unmatched. The CDR3 totals 15 residues. CDR3 nucleotides: TGTGCCAGCGTAAGACTAGCGGGAGGTCTAGAGACCCAGTACTTC. It translates to CASVRLAGGLETQYF.

This chain links TRBV9 with TRBJ2-1; a weak D match, TRBD2 (6 bases). Trimming pared 3 bases from V and 6 bases from J, leaving 10 bases between. This CDR3 spans 13 amino acids. Germline V gene sequence: CDR1 SGDLS, CDR2 YYNGEE. The CDR3 sequence: CASSAGSLNEQFF. The CDR3 nucleotides are TGTGCCAGCAGCGCCGGGAGTCTCAATGAGCAGTTCTTC.

This clone was recorded once. V is TRBV4-3 and J is TRBJ2-7; 9 nucleotides agree with TRBD1. This CDR3 region has 17 residues. Trimming removed 3 bases from V and 2 bases from J; junction bases left unmatched: 11. Germline V lookup: CDR1 LGHNA, CDR2 YSLEER. CDR3 coding DNA: TGCGCCAGCAGCCATCTTCGGGGACAGGGCAACCCCTACGAGCAGTACTTC. Translating gives CASSHLRGQGNPYEQYF.

The chain couples TRBV6-5 to TRBJ2-3, with D perhaps matching TRBD2 (5 bases). This CDR3 is built from 15 residues. Trimming removed 5 bases at V and 2 bases at J, with 14 bases between. CDR1 and CDR2 (germline): MNHEY, SVGAGI. The CDR3 DNA sequence: TGTGCCAGCAGTCGACTACGGGGAATCACAGATACGCAGTATTTT. This gives the protein CASSRLRGITDTQYF.

This chain links TRBV5-1 with TRBJ2-1; TRBD2 aligns across 10 bases. CDR1 is SGHRS, CDR2 YFSETQ, per germline. CDR3 length: 16 residues. J was trimmed by 5 bases and V by 4 bases; bases with no gene match: 9. In DNA, the CDR3 is TGCGCCAGCAGCCGCTTTACTAGCGGGGTGAACAATGAGCAGTTCTTC. It yields the protein CASSRFTSGVNNEQFF.

The chain carries TRBV29-1 and TRBJ2-7; TRBD1 aligns across 7 bases. The V and J ends lost 6 bases and 0 bases, in that order; junction bases with no gene match: 5. Germline-derived CDR1 and CDR2 are SQVTM and ANQGSEA. There are 13 residues in the CDR3. DNA of the CDR3: TGCAGCGTCACAGGGGCCGACTCCTACGAGCAGTACTTC. Its translation: CSVTGADSYEQYF.

The genes are TRBV9 and TRBJ2-1; 11 nucleotides agree with TRBD2. The CDR3 is 15 residues long. Germline loops: CDR1 SGDLS, CDR2 YYNGEE. V shed 0 bases, J shed 8 bases, and the junction held 4 bases outside the gene matches. This chain's CDR3 is CASSVDLAGGHEQFF. The CDR3 bases are TGTGCCAGCAGCGTAGACCTAGCGGGAGGACATGAGCAGTTCTTC.

This clone was picked up a small number of times. The chain carries TRBV19 and TRBJ1-1, with D hard to call. This CDR3 spans 11 amino acids. Germline-derived CDR1 and CDR2 are LNHDA and SQIVND (reference sequence). V gave up 7 bases and J gave up 5 bases, with 8 bases separating them. In DNA, the CDR3 is TGTGCCAGTATAGAGGAAACTGAAGCTTTCTTT. Translation: CASIEETEAFF. Using reference TRBV19 and TRBJ1-1 for the parts outside the CDR3, the full variable domain is DGGITQSPKYLFRKEGQNVTLSCEQNLNHDAMYWYRQDPGQGLRLIYYSQIVNDFQKGDIAEGYSVSREKKESFPLTVTSAQKNPTAFYLCASIEETEAFFGQGTRLTVV.

The chain carries TRBV6-6 and TRBJ2-1; D is possibly TRBD1 (5 bases). Trimming shortened V by 3 bases and J by 5 bases, and 11 bases separated the two germline ends. CDR1 is MNHNY, CDR2 SVGAGI, per germline (reference sequence). CDR3 length equals 14 residues. The CDR3 sequence is CASSYQGANNEQFF. DNA of the CDR3: TGTGCCAGCAGTTATCAAGGGGCAAACAATGAGCAGTTCTTC.

CDR3 nucleotide sequence: TGTGCCAGTAGTATTAGGGGACTAGCGAATAATGAGCAGTTCTTC. Its translation: CASSIRGLANNEQFF. The rearrangement joins TRBV19 to TRBJ2-1; TRBD2 matches 10 bases. This CDR3 is built from 15 residues. Germline CDR1 is LNHDA and CDR2 is SQIVND (reference sequence). Trimming at V came to 3 bases and at J to 7 bases, leaving 6 bases not matched to a gene.

The chain combines TRBV27 with TRBJ2-2, with TRBD1 matching over 7 bases. CDR1 MNHEY and CDR2 SMNVEV come from the germline V gene (reference sequence). CDR3 length: 14 amino acids. J lost 5 bases, V lost 8 bases, and 8 bases had no gene match. This chain's CDR3 is CASGKTGRTGELFF. CDR3 coding DNA: TGTGCCAGCGGGAAGACAGGGAGAACCGGGGAGCTGTTTTTT.

V and J are TRBV4-3 and TRBJ1-2; D unclear. This CDR3 has 13 residues. Trimming pared 1 base from V and 6 bases from J, leaving 9 bases between. The germline V gene has CDR1 LGHNA and CDR2 YSLEER. Written as DNA, the CDR3 is TGCGCCAGCAGCCAAGTGCTCAGGAATGGCTACACCTTC. It yields the protein CASSQVLRNGYTF.

This clone was found once. V gene TRBV6-6 combines with J gene TRBJ2-1, with D unclear. The CDR3 is 11 amino acids. CDR1 is MNHNY, CDR2 SVGAGI, per germline (reference sequence). Trimming shortened V by 3 bases and J by 8 bases, and 5 bases separated the two germline ends. In DNA, the CDR3 is TGTGCCAGCAGTTATAGAGATGAGCAGTTCTTC. Protein product: CASSYRDEQFF.

V is TRBV7-2 and J is TRBJ2-2; possible D gene TRBD2, 6 bases. The V gene lost 4 bases and the J gene lost 7 bases, with 10 bases spanning the gap. This CDR3 has 13 amino acids. Germline V gene data show CDR1 as SGHTA and CDR2 as FQGNSA. The CDR3: CASSWRAGGELFF. The CDR3 coding sequence is TGTGCCAGCAGCTGGAGGGCGGGCGGGGAGCTGTTTTTT. The full variable domain, completed using reference TRBV7-2 and TRBJ2-2, is GAGVSQSPSNKVTEKGKDVELRCDPISGHTALYWYRQSLGQGLEFLIYFQGNSAPDKSGLPSDRFSAERTGGSVSTLTIQRTQQEDSAVYLCASSWRAGGELFFGEGSRLTVL.

This chain joins TRBV28 and TRBJ1-2; the match to TRBD1 covers 7 bases. Germline values: CDR1 MDHEN, CDR2 SYDVKM. CDR3 size: 14 residues. V trimming: 6 bases; J trimming: 4 bases; junction bases outside the gene matches: 8. The chain's CDR3 is CASSLSDRFYGYTF. DNA for the CDR3: TGTGCCAGCAGCCTCTCGGACAGGTTCTATGGCTACACCTTC.

The table lists this clone with a count of one. This chain joins TRBV4-1 and TRBJ2-7; 7 positions agree with TRBD1. The CDR3 runs 15 residues. The germline gives CDR1 MGHRA, CDR2 YSYEKL. The V gene end was trimmed by 2 bases and the J gene end by 0 bases; junction bases not matched to a gene: 4. In DNA form, the CDR3 reads TGCGCCAGCAGCCAAAACCGGGACAGCTCCTACGAGCAGTACTTC. This gives the protein CASSQNRDSSYEQYF.

This CDR3 is CSVVAGGEEQYF. CDR3 sequence (DNA): TGCAGCGTTGTGGCGGGAGGGGAAGAGCAGTACTTC. The chain carries TRBV29-1 and TRBJ2-7; 9 nucleotides agree with TRBD2. The CDR3 runs 12 residues. The V gene's germline CDR1 is SQVTM and CDR2 ANQGSEA. Losses at the gene ends were 4 bases for V and 7 bases for J; bases not matched to a gene: 5.

This chain joins TRBV6-5 and TRBJ2-1; 12 bases agree with TRBD2. V trimming: 7 bases; J trimming: 10 bases; junction bases outside the gene matches: 8. The CDR3 is made up of 14 amino acids. Germline V gene lookup returns CDR1 MNHEY and CDR2 SVGAGI. CDR3 loop: CASTTTSGRGEQFF. The CDR3 DNA is TGTGCCAGCACCACGACTAGCGGGAGAGGCGAGCAGTTCTTC.